This TCR beta chain comes out of a study of beta chain features in type 1 diabetes. The CDR3 is 13 amino acids. V lost 7 bases to trimming and J lost 5 bases, with 15 bases between them. The germline CDR1 and CDR2 sequences are SEHNR and FQNEAQ (reference sequence). TCRB transcripts that were expressed got sequenced, as all of the isolated RNA had been reverse transcribed. Clones were sequenced by immunoSEQ multiplex PCR, and TCRdb holds only the in-frame ones, with some missing. The sample records just over 150,000 clones, roughly 11% being singletons. This clone has more than one count but fewer than ten.

Source material: central memory CD4+ T cells from blood. This TCR came from a young man in good health. V and J are TRBV7-9 and TRBJ2-7; D is ambiguous. In nucleotides, the CDR3 is TGTGCCAGCACCCCCGCGAGGCAGAACGAGCAGTACTTC. Residues: CASTPARQNEQYF. Based on the CDR3 plus reference TRBV7-9 and TRBJ2-7, the full variable domain is DTGVSQNPRHKITKRGQNVTFRCDPISEHNRLYWYRQTLGQGPEFLTYFQNEAQLEKSRLLSDRFSAERPKGSFSTLEIQRTEQGDSAMYLCASTPARQNEQYFGPGTRLTVT.